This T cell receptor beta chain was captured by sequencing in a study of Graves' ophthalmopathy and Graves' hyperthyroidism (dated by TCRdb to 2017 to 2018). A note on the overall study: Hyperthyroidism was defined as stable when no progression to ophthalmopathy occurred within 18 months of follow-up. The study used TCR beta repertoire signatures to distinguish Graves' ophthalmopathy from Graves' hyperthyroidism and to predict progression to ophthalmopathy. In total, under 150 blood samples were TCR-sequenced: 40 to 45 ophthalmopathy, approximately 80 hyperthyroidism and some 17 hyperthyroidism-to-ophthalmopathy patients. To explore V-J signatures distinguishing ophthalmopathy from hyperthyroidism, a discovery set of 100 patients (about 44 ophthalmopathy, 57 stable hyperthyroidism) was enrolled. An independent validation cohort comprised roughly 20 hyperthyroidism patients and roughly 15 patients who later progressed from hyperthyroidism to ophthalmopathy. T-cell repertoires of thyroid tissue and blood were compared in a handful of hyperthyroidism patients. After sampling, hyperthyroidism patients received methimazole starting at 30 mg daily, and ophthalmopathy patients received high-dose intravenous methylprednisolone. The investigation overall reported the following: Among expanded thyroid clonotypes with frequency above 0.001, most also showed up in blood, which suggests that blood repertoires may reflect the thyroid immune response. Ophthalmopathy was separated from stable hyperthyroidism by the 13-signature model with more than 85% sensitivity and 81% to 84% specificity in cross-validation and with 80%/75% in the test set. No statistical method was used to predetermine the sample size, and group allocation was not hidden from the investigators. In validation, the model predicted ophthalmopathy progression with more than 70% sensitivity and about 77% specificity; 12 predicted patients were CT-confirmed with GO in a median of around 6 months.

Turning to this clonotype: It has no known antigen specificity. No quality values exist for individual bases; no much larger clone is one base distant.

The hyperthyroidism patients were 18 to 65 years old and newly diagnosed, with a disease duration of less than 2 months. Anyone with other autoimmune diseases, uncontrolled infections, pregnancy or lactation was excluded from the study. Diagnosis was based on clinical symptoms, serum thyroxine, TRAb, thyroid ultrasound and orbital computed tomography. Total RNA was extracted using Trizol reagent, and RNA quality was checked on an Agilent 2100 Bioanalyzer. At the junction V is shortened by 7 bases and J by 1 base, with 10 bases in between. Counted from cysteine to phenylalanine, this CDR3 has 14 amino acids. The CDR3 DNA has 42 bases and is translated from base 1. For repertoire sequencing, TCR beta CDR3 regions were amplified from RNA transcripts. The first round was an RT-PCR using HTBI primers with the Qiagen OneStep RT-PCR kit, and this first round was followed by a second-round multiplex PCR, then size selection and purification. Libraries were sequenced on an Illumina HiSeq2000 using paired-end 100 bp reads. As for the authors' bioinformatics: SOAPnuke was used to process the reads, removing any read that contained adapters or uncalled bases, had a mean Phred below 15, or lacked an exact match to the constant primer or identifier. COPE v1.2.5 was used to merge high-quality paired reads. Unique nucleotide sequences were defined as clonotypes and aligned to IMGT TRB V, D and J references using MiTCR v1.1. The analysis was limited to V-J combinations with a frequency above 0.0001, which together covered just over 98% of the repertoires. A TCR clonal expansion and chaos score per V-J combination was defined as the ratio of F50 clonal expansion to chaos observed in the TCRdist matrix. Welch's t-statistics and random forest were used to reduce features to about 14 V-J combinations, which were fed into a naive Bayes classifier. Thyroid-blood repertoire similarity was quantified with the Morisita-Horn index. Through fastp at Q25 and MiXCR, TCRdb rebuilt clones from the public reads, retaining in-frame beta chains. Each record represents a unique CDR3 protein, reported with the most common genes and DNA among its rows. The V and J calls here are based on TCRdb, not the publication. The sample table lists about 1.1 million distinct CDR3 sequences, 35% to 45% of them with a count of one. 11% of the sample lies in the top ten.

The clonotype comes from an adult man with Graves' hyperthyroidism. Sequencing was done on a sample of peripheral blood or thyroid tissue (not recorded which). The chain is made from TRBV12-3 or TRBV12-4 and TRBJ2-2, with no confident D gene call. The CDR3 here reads CASIPYENTGELFF. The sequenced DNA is TGTGCCAGCATTCCCTATGAGAACACCGGGGAGCTGTTTTTT.